A selection of T cell receptor beta chains follows, all from one sample in a study of Ad26.COV2.S vaccination and SARS-CoV-2 variants. The table came from immunoSEQ multiplex PCR; TCRdb's copy has only in-frame clones and leaves some out. The table has roughly 380,000 clones, roughly 84% seen once. The sequences come from peripheral blood, collected in a trial of Ad26.COV2.S vaccine versus placebo. The origin of the receptors is a person between 18 and 65 years old who received the Ad26.COV2.S COVID-19 vaccine or a placebo. The conserved cysteine and the conserved F or W are not part of the CDR3 here.

cdr3_length	j_call	v_call	cdr3_aa
14	TRBJ2-5	TRBV13	ASSDTQGQPQETQY
12	TRBJ1-6	TRBV7-9	ASSWGTGNSPLH
15	TRBJ1-2	TRBV27	ASSLHSGQRPLYGYT
16	TRBJ2-3	TRBV7-9	ASSLVLLLAGYTDTQY
12	TRBJ2-5	TRBV5-1	ASPPSGREETQY
13	TRBJ2-7	TRBV10-1	ASSESTSGTLEQY
14	TRBJ2-1	TRBV29-1	SGATSGRAPANEQF
11	TRBJ2-7	TRBV6-2/TRBV6-3	ASSRTEPYEQY
13	TRBJ1-1	TRBV27	ASSLSSPSNTEAF
13	TRBJ1-2	TRBV18	ASSPQGDTDYGYT
10	TRBJ2-7	TRBV28	ASRQGSYEQY
11	TRBJ2-1	TRBV14	ASSPSQLLEQF
17	TRBJ2-3	TRBV7-2	ASSLAIASGRTSTDTQY
13	TRBJ2-1	TRBV9	ASSEGLAIINEQF
14	TRBJ2-5	TRBV20-1	SASGRPGLPQETQY
15	TRBJ1-5	TRBV24-1	ATSVVPVPCCNQPQH
14	TRBJ2-2	TRBV3-1/TRBV3-2	ASSQESGRGVGELF
14	TRBJ1-5	TRBV6-2/TRBV6-3	ASSYSFRGLNQPQH
13	TRBJ2-5	TRBV15	ATSRDLGPQETQY
13	TRBJ2-2	TRBV5-1	ASSLTGGDTGELF
12	TRBJ1-1	TRBV6-2/TRBV6-3	ASSTSPRSTEAF
14	TRBJ2-1	TRBV28	ASRFGAADTHNEQF
15	TRBJ2-4	TRBV5-1	ASSLGDTRALKNIQY
12	TRBJ2-7	TRBV4-3	ASSQDSTSVEQY
14	TRBJ2-1	TRBV6-2/TRBV6-3	ASSYSQGAVILGQF
14	TRBJ2-1	TRBV7-5	VRSYPTGGPYNEQF
12	TRBJ1-4	TRBV19	ASSIGTGKEKLF
15	TRBJ2-1	TRBV7-2	ASSLVLAGSKDNEQF
14	TRBJ2-3	TRBV6-1	ASSEARSWATDTQY
13	TRBJ2-1	TRBV10-3	AISDRGERLNEQF
13	TRBJ2-7	TRBV10-1	ASRHRDRDDNEQY
12	TRBJ2-2	TRBV29-1	SVESGGNTGELF
11	TRBJ1-5	TRBV29-1	SVGVGENQPQH
11	TRBJ2-7	TRBV30	AWSSSQAGEQY
14	TRBJ2-7	TRBV7-8	ASSLWSRGRSYEQY
13	TRBJ1-3	TRBV7-2	ASSFSGTGGYTIY
11	TRBJ1-1	TRBV12-3/TRBV12-4	ASRGQPNTEAF
12	TRBJ2-1	TRBV6-2/TRBV6-3	ASSYRRGVDEQF
15	TRBJ2-7	TRBV5-1	ASSPGTSGTFLGEQY
13	TRBJ2-3	TRBV6-5	ASSRTSGRTDTQY
11	TRBJ1-5	TRBV12-3/TRBV12-4	ASSSEISQPQH
15	TRBJ2-1	TRBV3-1/TRBV3-2	ASSQEQGQASYNEQF
13	TRBJ1-2	TRBV27	ASSGTGTGGFGYT
13	TRBJ1-1	TRBV9	ASSVDDWRRTEAF
9	TRBJ1-1	TRBV27	ASSSGSSAF
14	TRBJ1-6	TRBV4-1	ASSHTRDRGVSPLH
14	TRBJ2-5	TRBV24-1	ATSDYDRGGGETQY
16	TRBJ2-3	TRBV9	ASSPSGYLAGLTDTQY
11	TRBJ2-5	TRBV19	ASSMNSQETQY
12	TRBJ2-7	TRBV10-2	ASSESGLGRVQY
14	TRBJ1-2	TRBV4-3	ASSQEGLQGLNGYT
13	TRBJ1-4	TRBV5-3	ARSLWTGANEKLF
13	TRBJ1-6	TRBV10-3	ATGTGAVYNSPLH